The 5 T cell receptor beta chains presented below share a single source sample, sequenced in a study of vaccination and CD4 T cells after COVID-19. Specified treatment: approximately 11-day PBMC culture with coronavirus spike peptide pools or control peptides (ViraFEST assay). No antigen has been assigned to these receptors. The Oncomine TCR Beta short-read assay was applied to DNA of cultured CD4+ T cells. TCRdb reprocessed the PCR reads via MiXCR and lists one record per CDR3 protein. The sample shows under 15,000 distinct CDR3 sequences, around 49% of them seen only once. What was sequenced was CD4+ T cells from blood, cultured in vitro. These receptors were obtained from a human donor who had recovered from COVID-19.

This clonotype was counted only a few times. The gene calls are TRBV20-1 and TRBJ1-4, with D unclear. Germline V lookup: CDR1 DFQATT, CDR2 SNEGSKA (reference sequence). Trimming removed 3 bases from V and 6 bases from J, with 14 bases in between. The CDR3 spans 14 residues. Here the CDR3 reads CSARPPVGYEKLFF. CDR3 coding DNA: TGCAGTGCTAGGCCTCCTGTTGGGTATGAAAAACTGTTTTTT.

This clonotype has more than one count but fewer than ten. V usage is TRBV20-1 and J usage is TRBJ1-6, with D possibly being TRBD1 (5 bases). The CDR3 sequence is 16 residues long. The V end lost 0 bases, the J end lost 8 bases, and 17 bases lay between the germline ends. CDR1 and CDR2 (germline): DFQATT, SNEGSKA (reference sequence). The CDR3 coding sequence is TGCAGTGCTAGAGATTTCGGAGGGGTCTGGGATTCACCCCTCCACTTT. This sequence encodes CSARDFGGVWDSPLHF.

The V gene is TRBV20-1, the J gene TRBJ2-1; TRBD2 matches at 7 bases. The CDR3 runs to 12 residues. V lost 6 bases and J lost 5; bases outside the gene matches: 4. The V gene's germline CDR1 is DFQATT and CDR2 SNEGSKA (reference sequence). CDR3 DNA sequence: TGCAGTGCGCGGGACTACAACAATGAGCAGTTCTTC. It codes for CSARDYNNEQFF.

There are a few counts of this clonotype. This chain links TRBV7-9 with TRBJ2-7; D gene unclear. The CDR3 loop spans 18 amino acids. V dropped 2 bases and J dropped 4 bases, with 24 bases sitting between them. CDR1 and CDR2 from the germline V gene are SEHNR and FQNEAQ (reference sequence). The CDR3 DNA follows: TGTGCCAGCAGCTTAAGGGCCGGGTTTTTGGCTGAATCTTACGAGCAGTACTTC. Translation gives CASSLRAGFLAESYEQYF.

This clonotype has just a few counts. This chain links TRBV29-1 with TRBJ2-3; D possibly corresponds to TRBD1 (6 bases). The CDR3 has 13 residues. Per germline, CDR1 SQVTM and CDR2 ANQGSEA. The V end lost 6 bases, the J end lost 4 bases, and 14 bases lay between the germline ends. The CDR3 here is CSVGHPSPDTQYF. CDR3 sequence (DNA): TGCAGCGTGGGACACCCATCGCCAGATACGCAGTATTTT.